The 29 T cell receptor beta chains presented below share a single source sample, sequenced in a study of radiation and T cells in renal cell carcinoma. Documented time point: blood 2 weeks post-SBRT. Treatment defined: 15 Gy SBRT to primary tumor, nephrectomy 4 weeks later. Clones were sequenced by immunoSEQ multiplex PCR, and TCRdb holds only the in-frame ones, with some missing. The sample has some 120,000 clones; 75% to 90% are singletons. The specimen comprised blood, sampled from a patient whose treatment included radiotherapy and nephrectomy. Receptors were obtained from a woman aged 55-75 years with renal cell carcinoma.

CDR3 sequence (DNA): TGTGCCAGCAGCTTGGGACAGGGGGTCTATGGCTACACCTTC. As protein: CASSLGQGVYGYTF. The V and J genes are TRBV5-6 and TRBJ1-2, with 9 positions matching TRBD1. The junction had 1 base not matched to a gene; V was cut back by 0 bases and J by 4 bases. This CDR3 is 14 amino acids long. Germline CDR1 and CDR2: SGHDT and YYEEEE.

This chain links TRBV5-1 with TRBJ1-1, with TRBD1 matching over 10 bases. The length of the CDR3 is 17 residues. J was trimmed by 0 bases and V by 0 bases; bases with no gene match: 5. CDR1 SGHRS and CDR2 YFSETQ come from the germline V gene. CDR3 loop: CASSLGTGGTMNTEAFF. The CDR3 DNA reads TGCGCCAGCAGCTTGGGGACAGGGGGTACAATGAACACTGAAGCTTTCTTT.

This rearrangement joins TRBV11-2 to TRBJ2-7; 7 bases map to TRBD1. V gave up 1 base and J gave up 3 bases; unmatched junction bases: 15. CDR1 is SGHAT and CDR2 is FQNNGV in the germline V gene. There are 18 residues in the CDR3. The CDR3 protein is CASSLVRSFVTGIYEQYF. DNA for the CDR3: TGTGCCAGCAGCTTAGTCCGATCTTTTGTGACAGGGATCTACGAGCAGTACTTC.

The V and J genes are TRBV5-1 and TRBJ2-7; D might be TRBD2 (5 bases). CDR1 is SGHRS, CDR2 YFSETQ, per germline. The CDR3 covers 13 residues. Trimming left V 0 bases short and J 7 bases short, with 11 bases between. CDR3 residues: CASSLERTGEQYF. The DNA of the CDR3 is TGCGCCAGCAGCTTGGAACGGACGGGGGAGCAGTACTTC.

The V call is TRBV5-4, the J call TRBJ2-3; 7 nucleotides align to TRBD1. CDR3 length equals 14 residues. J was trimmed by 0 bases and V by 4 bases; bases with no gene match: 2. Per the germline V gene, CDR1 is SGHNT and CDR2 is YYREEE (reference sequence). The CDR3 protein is CASSPGGSTDTQYF. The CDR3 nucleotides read TGTGCCAGCAGCCCAGGGGGTAGCACAGATACGCAGTATTTT.

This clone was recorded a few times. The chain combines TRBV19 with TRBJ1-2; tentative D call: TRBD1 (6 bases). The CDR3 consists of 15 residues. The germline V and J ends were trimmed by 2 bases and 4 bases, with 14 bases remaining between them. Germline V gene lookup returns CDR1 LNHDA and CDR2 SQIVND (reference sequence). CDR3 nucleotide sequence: TGTGCCAGTAGTATACGTACAGGGAGTAGCTATGGCTACACCTTC. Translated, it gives CASSIRTGSSYGYTF.

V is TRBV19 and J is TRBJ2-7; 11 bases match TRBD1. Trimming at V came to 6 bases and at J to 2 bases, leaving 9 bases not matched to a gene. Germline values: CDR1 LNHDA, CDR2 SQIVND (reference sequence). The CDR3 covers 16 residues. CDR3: CASRYAGTGGTYEQYF. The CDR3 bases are TGTGCCAGTAGGTACGCCGGGACAGGGGGGACCTACGAGCAGTACTTC.

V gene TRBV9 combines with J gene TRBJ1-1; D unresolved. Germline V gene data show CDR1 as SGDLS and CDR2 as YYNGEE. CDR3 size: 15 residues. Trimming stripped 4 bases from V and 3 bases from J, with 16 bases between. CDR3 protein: CASSPRIGEDTEAFF. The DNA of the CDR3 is TGTGCCAGCAGCCCGCGAATTGGGGAGGACACTGAAGCTTTCTTT.

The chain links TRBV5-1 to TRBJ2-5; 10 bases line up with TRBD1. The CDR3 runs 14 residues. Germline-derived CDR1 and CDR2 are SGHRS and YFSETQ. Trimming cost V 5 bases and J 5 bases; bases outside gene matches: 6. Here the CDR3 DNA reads TGCGCCAGCAGTCCTCAGACAGGGGGCGAGACCCAGTACTTC. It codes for CASSPQTGGETQYF.

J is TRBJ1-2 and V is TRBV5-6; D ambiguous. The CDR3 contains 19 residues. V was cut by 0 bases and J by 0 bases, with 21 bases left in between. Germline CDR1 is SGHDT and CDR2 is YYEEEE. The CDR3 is CASSLVSWAHPSPNYGYTF. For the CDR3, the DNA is TGTGCCAGCAGCTTGGTTTCTTGGGCCCACCCAAGTCCTAACTATGGCTACACCTTC.

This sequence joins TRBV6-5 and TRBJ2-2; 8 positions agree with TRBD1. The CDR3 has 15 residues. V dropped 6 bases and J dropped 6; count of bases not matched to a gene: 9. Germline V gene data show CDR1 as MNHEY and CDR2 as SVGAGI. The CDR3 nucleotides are TGTGCCAGCAGCCGACAGGGGATAACTCCCGGGGAGCTGTTTTTT. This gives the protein CASSRQGITPGELFF.

CDR3 nucleotide sequence: TGTGCCAGCAGCCTCCTTCCGGGCCCTTACGAGCAGTACTTC. Encoded protein: CASSLLPGPYEQYF. The chain links TRBV7-2 to TRBJ2-7; no definite D call. Germline V gene sequence: CDR1 SGHTA, CDR2 FQGNSA. Trimming cost V 5 bases and J 4 bases, with 15 bases left between them. The CDR3 is made up of 14 amino acids.

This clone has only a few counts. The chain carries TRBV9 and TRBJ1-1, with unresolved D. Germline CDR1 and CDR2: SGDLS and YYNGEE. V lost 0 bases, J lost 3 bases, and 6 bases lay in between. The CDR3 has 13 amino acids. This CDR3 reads CASSVARDTEAFF. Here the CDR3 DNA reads TGTGCCAGCAGCGTAGCTCGGGACACTGAAGCTTTCTTT.

The CDR3 bases are TGTGCCAGCAGCTTAGGTTGGGACTACCAAGAGACCCAGTACTTC. It codes for CASSLGWDYQETQYF. The J gene is TRBJ2-5, the V gene TRBV7-2, with D perhaps TRBD2 (6 bases). The CDR3 length is 15 residues. Trimming removed 1 base from V and 0 bases from J, with 9 bases in between. The germline V gene encodes CDR1 SGHTA and CDR2 FQGNSA.

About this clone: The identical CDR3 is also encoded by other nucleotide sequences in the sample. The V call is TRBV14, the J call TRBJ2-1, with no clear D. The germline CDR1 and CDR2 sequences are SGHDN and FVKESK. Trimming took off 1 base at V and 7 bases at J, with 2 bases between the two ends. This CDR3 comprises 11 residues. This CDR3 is CASSQGNEQFF. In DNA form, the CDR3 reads TGTGCCAGCAGCCAAGGTAATGAGCAGTTCTTC.

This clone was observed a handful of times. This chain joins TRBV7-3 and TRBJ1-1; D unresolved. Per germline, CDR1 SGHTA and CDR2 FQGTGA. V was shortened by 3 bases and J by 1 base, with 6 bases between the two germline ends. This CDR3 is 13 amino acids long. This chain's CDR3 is CASSFLANTEAFF. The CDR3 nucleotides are TGTGCCAGCAGCTTCTTGGCGAACACTGAAGCTTTCTTT.

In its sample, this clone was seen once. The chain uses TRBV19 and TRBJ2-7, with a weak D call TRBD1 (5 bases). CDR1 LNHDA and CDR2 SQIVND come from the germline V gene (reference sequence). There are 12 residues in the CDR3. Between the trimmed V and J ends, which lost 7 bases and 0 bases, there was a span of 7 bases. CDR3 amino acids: CASTDTSYEQYF. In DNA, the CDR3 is TGTGCCAGTACGGACACCTCCTACGAGCAGTACTTC.

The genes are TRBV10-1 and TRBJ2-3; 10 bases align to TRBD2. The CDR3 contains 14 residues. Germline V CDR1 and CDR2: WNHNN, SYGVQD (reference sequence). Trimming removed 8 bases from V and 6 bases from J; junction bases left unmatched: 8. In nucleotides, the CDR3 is TGCGCCAGCGCCGAGGGACTAGCGTCGGATACGCAGTATTTT. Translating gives CASAEGLASDTQYF.

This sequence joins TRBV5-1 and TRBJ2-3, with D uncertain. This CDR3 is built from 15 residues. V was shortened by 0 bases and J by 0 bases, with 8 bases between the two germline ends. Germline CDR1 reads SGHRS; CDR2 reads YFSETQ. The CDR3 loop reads CASSLGYTSTDTQYF. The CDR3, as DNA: TGCGCCAGCAGCTTGGGCTACACGAGCACAGATACGCAGTATTTT.

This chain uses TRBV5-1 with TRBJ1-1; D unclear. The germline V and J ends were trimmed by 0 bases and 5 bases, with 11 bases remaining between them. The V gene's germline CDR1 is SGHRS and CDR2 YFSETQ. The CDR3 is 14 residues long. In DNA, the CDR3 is TGCGCCAGCAGCTTGGTCGGTGAAGGGACTGAAGCTTTCTTT. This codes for CASSLVGEGTEAFF.

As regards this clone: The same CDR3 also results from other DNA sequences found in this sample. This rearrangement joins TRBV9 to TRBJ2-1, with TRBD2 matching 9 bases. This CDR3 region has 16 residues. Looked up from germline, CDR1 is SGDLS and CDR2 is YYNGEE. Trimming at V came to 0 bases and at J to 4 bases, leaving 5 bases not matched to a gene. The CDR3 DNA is TGTGCCAGCAGCGTAGGGATAGCGGGGGAGTACAATGAGCAGTTCTTC. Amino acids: CASSVGIAGEYNEQFF.

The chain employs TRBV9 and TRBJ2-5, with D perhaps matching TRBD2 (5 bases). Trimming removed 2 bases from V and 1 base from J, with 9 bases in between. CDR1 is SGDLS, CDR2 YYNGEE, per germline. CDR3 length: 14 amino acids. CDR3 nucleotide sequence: TGTGCCAGCAGCGTTGACGGGGTCCAAGAGACCCAGTACTTC. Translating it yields CASSVDGVQETQYF.

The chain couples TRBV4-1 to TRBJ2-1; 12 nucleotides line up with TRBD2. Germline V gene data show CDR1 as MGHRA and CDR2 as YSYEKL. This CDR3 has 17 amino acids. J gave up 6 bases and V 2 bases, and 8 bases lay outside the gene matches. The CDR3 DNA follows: TGCGCCAGCAGCCAATCGACTAGCGGGGGACCCGGCAATGAGCAGTTCTTC. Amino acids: CASSQSTSGGPGNEQFF.

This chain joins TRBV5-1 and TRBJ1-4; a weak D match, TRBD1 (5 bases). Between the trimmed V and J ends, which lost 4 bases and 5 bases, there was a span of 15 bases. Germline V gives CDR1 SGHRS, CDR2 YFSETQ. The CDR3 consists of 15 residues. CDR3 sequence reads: CASSQQGVPNEKLFF. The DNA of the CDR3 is TGCGCCAGCAGCCAGCAGGGTGTCCCGAATGAAAAACTGTTTTTT.

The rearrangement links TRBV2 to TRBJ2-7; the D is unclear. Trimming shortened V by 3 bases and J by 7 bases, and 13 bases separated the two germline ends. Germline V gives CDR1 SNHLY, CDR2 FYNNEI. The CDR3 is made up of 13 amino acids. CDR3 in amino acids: CASSDLPVWEQYF. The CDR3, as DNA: TGTGCCAGCAGTGACTTACCTGTGTGGGAGCAGTACTTC.

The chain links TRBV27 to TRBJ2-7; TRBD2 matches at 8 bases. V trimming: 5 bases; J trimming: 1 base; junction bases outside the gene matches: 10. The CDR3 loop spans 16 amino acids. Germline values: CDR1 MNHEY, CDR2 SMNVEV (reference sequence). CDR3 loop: CASSISGGPESYEQYF. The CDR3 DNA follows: TGTGCCAGCAGTATCTCGGGAGGGCCCGAGTCCTACGAGCAGTACTTC.

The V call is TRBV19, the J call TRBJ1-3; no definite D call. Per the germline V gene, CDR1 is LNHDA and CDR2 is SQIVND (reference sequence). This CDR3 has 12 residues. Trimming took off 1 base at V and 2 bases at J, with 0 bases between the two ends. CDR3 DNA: TGTGCCAGTAGTATAGCTGGAAACACCATATATTTT. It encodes CASSIAGNTIYF.

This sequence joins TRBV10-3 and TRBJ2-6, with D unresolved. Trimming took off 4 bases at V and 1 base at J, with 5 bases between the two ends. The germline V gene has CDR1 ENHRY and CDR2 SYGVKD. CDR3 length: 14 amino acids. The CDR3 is CAISVGSGANVLTF. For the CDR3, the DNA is TGTGCCATCAGTGTCGGGTCTGGGGCCAACGTCCTGACTTTC.

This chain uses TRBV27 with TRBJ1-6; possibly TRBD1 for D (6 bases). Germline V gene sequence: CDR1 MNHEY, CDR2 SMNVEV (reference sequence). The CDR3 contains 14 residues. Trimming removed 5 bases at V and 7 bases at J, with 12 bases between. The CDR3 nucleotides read TGTGCCAGCAGTCAGCAGGGGCTGAATTCACCCCTCCACTTT. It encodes CASSQQGLNSPLHF.